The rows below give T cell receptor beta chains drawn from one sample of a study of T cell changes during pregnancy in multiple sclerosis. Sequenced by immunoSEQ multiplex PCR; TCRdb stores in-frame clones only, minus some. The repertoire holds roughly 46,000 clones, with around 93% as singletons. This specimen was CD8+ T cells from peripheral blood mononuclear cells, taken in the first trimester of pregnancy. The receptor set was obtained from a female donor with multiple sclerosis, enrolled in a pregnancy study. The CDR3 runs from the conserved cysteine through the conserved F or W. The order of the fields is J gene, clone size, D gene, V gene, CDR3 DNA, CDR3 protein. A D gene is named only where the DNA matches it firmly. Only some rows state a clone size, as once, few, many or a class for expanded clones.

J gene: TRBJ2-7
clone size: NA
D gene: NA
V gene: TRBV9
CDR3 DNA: TGTGCCAGCAGCTCAGGGGACGGGCTACGGGAGCAGTACTTC
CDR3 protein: CASSSGDGLREQYF

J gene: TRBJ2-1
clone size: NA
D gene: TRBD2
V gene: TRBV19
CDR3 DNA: TGTGCCAGTAGGACATCTAGCGGGAGAGACAATGAGCAGTTCTTC
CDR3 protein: CASRTSSGRDNEQFF

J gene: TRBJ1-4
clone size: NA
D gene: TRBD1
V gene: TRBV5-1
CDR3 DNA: TGCGCCAGCAGCTTGAGCAGGGGGTCTAATGAAAAACTGTTTTTT
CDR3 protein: CASSLSRGSNEKLFF

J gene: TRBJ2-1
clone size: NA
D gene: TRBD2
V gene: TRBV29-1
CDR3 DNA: TGCAGCGCCTGGGGTAGCGGGGCCGCGGGTGAGCAGTTCTTC
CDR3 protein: CSAWGSGAAGEQFF

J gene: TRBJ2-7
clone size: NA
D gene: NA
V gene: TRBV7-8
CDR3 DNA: TGTGCCAGCAGCATTTTACGGGACACCTACTACGAGCAGTACTTC
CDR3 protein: CASSILRDTYYEQYF

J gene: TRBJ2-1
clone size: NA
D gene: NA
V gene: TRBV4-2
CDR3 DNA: TGTGCCAGCAGCCATACACGGGGGACCTCCTACAATGAGCAGTTCTTC
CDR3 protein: CASSHTRGTSYNEQFF

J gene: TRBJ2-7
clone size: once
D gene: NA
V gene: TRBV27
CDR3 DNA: TGTGCCAGCAGTTTCGGGCCTTTTGCCGGAGCGGAGAGCTCCTACGAGCAGTACTTC
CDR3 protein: CASSFGPFAGAESSYEQYF

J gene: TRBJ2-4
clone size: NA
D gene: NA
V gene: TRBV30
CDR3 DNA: TGTGCCTGGCTGGGACTCAAAAACATTCAGTACTTC
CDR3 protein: CAWLGLKNIQYF

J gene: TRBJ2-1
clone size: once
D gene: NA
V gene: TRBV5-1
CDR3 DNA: TGCGCCAGCAACTCAGACAGCAATGAGCAGTTCTTC
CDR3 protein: CASNSDSNEQFF

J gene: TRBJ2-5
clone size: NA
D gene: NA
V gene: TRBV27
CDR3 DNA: TGTGCCAGCAGTCCCTCGGAGGAGGAAGAGACCCAGTACTTC
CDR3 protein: CASSPSEEEETQYF

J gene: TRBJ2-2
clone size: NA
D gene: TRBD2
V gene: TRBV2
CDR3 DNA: TGTGCCAGCAGTGAGGTGTGGGACTACACCGATTACACCGGGGAGCTGTTTTTT
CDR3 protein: CASSEVWDYTDYTGELFF

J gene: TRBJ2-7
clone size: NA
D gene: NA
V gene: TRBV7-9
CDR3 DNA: TGTGCCAGCAGCCCGGGTGGGGGGGGCGGGTACGAGCAGTACTTC
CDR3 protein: CASSPGGGGGYEQYF

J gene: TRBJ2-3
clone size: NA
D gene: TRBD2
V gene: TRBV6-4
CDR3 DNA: TGTGCCAGCAGCCCCGGGACTAGCGGGGGGGCTCAGGCTACGCAGTATTTT
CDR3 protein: CASSPGTSGGAQATQYF

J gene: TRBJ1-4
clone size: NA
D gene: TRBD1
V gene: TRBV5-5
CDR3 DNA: TGTGCCAGCAGCTTGTGGGGGTTGATCGGGACAGGGCTTAATGAAAAACTGTTTTTT
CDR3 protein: CASSLWGLIGTGLNEKLFF

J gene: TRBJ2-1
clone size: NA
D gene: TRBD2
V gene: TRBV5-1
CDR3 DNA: TGCGCCAGCAGCGGGGAAGGACTAGTCTTATACAATGAGCAGTTCTTC
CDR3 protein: CASSGEGLVLYNEQFF

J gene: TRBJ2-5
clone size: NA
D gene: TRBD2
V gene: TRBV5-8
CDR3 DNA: TGTCTCGACGGGGGGATATACCAAGAGACCCAGTACTTC
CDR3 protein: CLDGGIYQETQYF

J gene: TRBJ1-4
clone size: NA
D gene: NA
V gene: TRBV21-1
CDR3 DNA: TGTGCCAGCAGCAAGGAGGGGGCGGAGGTTGAAAAACTGTTTTTT
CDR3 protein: CASSKEGAEVEKLFF

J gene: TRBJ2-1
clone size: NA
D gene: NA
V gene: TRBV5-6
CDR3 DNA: TGTGCCAGCAGCCCGGGGAGCTCCTACAATGAGCAGTTCTTC
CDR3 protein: CASSPGSSYNEQFF

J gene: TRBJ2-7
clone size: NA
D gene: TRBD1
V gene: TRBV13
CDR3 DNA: TGTGCCAGCAGCTTAGAACAGGGGGCAAACTACGAGCAGTACTTC
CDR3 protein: CASSLEQGANYEQYF

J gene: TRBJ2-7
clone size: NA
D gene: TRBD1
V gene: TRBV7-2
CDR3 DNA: TGTGCCAGCAGCTCCACGGACAGGGTCGAGCAGTACTTC
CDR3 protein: CASSSTDRVEQYF

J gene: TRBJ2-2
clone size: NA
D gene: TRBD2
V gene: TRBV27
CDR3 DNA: TGTGCCAGCAGCCCCCTAGGGAGGGTGGCGACCGGGGAGCTGTTTTTT
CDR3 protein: CASSPLGRVATGELFF

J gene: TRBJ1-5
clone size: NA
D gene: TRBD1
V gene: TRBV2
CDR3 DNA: TGTGCCAGCAGCGAAACAGGGGGGGTTAGCAATCAGCCCCAGCATTTT
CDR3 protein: CASSETGGVSNQPQHF

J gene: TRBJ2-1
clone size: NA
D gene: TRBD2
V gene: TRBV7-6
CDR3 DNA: TGTGCCAGCAGCTCCCATATTAGCGGGGGGGCCGACAATGAGCAGTTCTTC
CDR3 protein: CASSSHISGGADNEQFF

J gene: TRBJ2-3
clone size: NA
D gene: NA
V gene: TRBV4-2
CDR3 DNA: TGTGCCAGCAGCCAAGAGTCAGTGGCAGATACGCAGTATTTT
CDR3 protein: CASSQESVADTQYF

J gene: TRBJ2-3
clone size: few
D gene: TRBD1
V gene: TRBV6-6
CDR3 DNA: TGTGCCAGCAGTTATTCCCAGGGGGCTCGGGCAGATACGCAGTATTTT
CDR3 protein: CASSYSQGARADTQYF

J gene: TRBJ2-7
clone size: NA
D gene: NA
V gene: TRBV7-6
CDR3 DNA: TGTGCCAGCAGCTTAGGTCGCCCGCCGAGCTCCTACGAGCAGTACTTC
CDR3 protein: CASSLGRPPSSYEQYF

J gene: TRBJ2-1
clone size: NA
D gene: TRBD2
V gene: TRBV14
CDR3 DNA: TGTGCCAGCAGCCAATTTGGCGGGGGAGCAGAATACAATGAGCAGTTCTTC
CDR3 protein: CASSQFGGGAEYNEQFF

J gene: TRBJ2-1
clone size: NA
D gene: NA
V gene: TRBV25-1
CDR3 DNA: TGTGCCAGAAAGTCTATGAGCTCCTACAATGAGCAGTTCTTC
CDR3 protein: CARKSMSSYNEQFF

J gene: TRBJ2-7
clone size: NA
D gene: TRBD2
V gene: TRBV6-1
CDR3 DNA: TGTGCCAGCAGTCTTATAGCGGGGGGGACCTACGAGCAGTACTTC
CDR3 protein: CASSLIAGGTYEQYF

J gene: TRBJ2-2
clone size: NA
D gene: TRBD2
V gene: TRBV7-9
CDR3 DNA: TGTGCCAGCAGCCCCACTAGCGGGGGTTCCCGTTATTACACCGGGGAGCTGTTTTTT
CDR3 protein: CASSPTSGGSRYYTGELFF

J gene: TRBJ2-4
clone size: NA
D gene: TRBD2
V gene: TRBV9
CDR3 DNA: TGTGCCAGCAGCGTAGAGGGGCGGGGGGTTCAGTACTTC
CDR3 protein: CASSVEGRGVQYF

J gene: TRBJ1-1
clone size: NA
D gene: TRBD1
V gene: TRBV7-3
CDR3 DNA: TGTGCCAGCAGTCCGGGACAGGGGGGAACTGAAGCTTTCTTT
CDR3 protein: CASSPGQGGTEAFF

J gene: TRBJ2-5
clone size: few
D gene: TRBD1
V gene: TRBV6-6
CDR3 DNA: TGTGCCAGCAGCGTTACAGGGGGACAAGAGACCCAGTACTTC
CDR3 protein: CASSVTGGQETQYF

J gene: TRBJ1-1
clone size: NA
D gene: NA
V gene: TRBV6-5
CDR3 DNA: TGTGCCAGCAGTTACCCCGGGTCTAACACTGAAGCTTTCTTT
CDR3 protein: CASSYPGSNTEAFF

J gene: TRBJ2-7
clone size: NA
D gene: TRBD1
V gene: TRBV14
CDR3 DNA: TGTGCCAGCAGCCAATCGACAGGGTGGAACTACGAGCAGTACTTC
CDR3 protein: CASSQSTGWNYEQYF

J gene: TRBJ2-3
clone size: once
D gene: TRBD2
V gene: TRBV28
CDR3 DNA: TGTGCCAGCAGTTTACTGGGCGGCGGCGGGAGGAGAACAGATACGCAGTATTTT
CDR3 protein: CASSLLGGGGRRTDTQYF

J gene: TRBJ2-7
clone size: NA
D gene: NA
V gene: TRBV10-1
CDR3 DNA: TGCGCCAGCAGTGGAACTCCAGGGGCCGATTGGGACGAGCAGTACTTC
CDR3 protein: CASSGTPGADWDEQYF

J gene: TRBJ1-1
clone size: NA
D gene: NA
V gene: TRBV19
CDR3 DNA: TGTGCCAGTAAGTTACTTGATGAAGCTTTCTTT
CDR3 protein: CASKLLDEAFF

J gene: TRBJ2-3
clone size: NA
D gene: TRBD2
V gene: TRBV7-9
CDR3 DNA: TGTGCCATCTCCTTCTGGGGGGGGACAGATACGCAGTATTTT
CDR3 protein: CAISFWGGTDTQYF

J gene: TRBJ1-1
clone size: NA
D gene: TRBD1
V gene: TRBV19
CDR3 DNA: TGTGCCAGTAGCCTGACAGGGGTCACTGAAGCTTTCTTT
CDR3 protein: CASSLTGVTEAFF

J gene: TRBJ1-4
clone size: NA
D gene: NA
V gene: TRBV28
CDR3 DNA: TGTGCCAGCAGTTTACTACAGGTTGCAACTAATGAAAAACTGTTTTTT
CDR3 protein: CASSLLQVATNEKLFF

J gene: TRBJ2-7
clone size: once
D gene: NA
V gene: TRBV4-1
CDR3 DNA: TGCGCCAGCAGCTACCGGGAGGGGGCATATGAGCAGTACTTC
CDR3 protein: CASSYREGAYEQYF

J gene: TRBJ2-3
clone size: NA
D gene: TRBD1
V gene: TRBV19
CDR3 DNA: TGTGCCAGTAGTGACGACAGGGGGGCCGACACAGATACGCAGTATTTT
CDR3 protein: CASSDDRGADTDTQYF

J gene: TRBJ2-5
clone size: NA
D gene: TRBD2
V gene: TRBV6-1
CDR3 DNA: TGTGCCGCATGGGGACTAGCGGGCAGAGAGACCCAGTACTTC
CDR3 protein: CAAWGLAGRETQYF

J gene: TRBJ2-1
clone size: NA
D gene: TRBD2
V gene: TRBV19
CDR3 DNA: TGTGCCAGCTCAGCGGGAGGGCCTTACAATGAGCAGTTCTTC
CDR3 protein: CASSAGGPYNEQFF